Reported below is one TCR beta chain. Its antigen is unknown. TCRdb recomputed calls from the 5' RACE reads with MiXCR, one row per CDR3 protein. The sample comprises approximately 230,000 distinct CDR3 sequences, about 14% of which are singletons, and approximately 8.8% rests with the top ten. This record belongs to a study of identical twins. Germline lookup yields CDR1 LGHNT and CDR2 FRNRAP. With 4 bases clipped from V and 0 bases from J, the junction kept 7 bases outside the gene matches. The CDR3 is 18 amino acids. Study-wide results and caveats: Findings depended on cross-sectional statistics rather than tracking the same donors. Compared with unrelated sharing, twin-shared out-of-frame alpha sequences had more low-probability sequences. Within monozygotic twins, out-of-frame TCR alpha sharing was underestimated by the models.

This chain links TRBV12-5 with TRBJ2-5, with 14 bases fitting TRBD2. Sequencing input: memory (CD45RO+) T cells sorted from blood. This TCR was recovered from a woman aged 18-29 years in good health. The CDR3 sequence: CASGWWTSGGLYQETQYF. The CDR3 DNA reads as TGTGCTAGTGGTTGGTGGACTAGCGGGGGGCTGTACCAAGAGACCCAGTACTTC.